A single sample gave rise to the 14 T cell receptor beta chains below, sequenced in a study of cytomegalovirus exposure and HLA in healthy donors. Vbeta (60) and Jbeta (13) primers were used in the PCR. This table comes from immunoSEQ multiplex PCR, and its TCRdb copy is limited to in-frame clones, with some not included. The sample includes more than 90,000 clones, under 80% of them seen just once. Material for sequencing was PBMCs. All receptors come from a woman between 50 and 59 years old in good health and CMV-seropositive.

The V gene is TRBV6-5, the J gene TRBJ1-2; unclear D gene. The length of the CDR3 is 12 residues. Trimming shortened V by 2 bases and J by 8 bases, and 9 bases separated the two germline ends. Germline V gene data show CDR1 as MNHEY and CDR2 as SVGAGI. CDR3 region: CASSYLGSGYTF. CDR3 DNA sequence: TGTGCCAGCAGTTACCTGGGGAGCGGCTACACCTTC.

This clone was seen once. This chain joins TRBV7-9 and TRBJ1-4; maybe TRBD1 (5 bases). The CDR3 has 14 residues. The V end lost 5 bases, the J end lost 4 bases, and 11 bases lay between the germline ends. Germline V lookup: CDR1 SEHNR, CDR2 FQNEAQ (reference sequence). CDR3 nucleotide sequence: TGTGCCAGCAGCCTTGGACAAATTAATGAAAAACTGTTTTTT. This translates into CASSLGQINEKLFF.

The J gene is TRBJ1-2, the V gene TRBV9; TRBD1 agrees at 8 bases. V lost 4 bases to trimming and J lost 8 bases; unmatched junction nucleotides: 13. The germline V gene has CDR1 SGDLS and CDR2 YYNGEE. The CDR3 spans 15 residues. The CDR3 protein is CASSTSEQGVGGYTF. CDR3 DNA sequence: TGTGCCAGCAGCACAAGTGAACAGGGGGTTGGAGGCTACACCTTC.

This clone has more than one count but fewer than ten. This chain links TRBV28 with TRBJ2-1; D gene ambiguous. Germline loops: CDR1 MDHEN, CDR2 SYDVKM. The CDR3 covers 14 residues. Trimming removed 6 bases from V and 6 bases from J, with 15 bases in between. The CDR3 is CASRVQSGLNEQFF. DNA for the CDR3: TGTGCCAGCAGAGTCCAGTCTGGGCTCAATGAGCAGTTCTTC.

This rearrangement joins TRBV6-6 to TRBJ1-3; no definite D call. The V gene's germline CDR1 is MNHNY and CDR2 SVGAGI (reference sequence). This CDR3 is 13 amino acids long. V dropped 7 bases and J dropped 3 bases, with 10 bases sitting between them. The CDR3 DNA reads TGTGCCAGCACTAAGGGAGTTGGAAACACCATATATTTT. Its translation is CASTKGVGNTIYF.

The J gene is TRBJ2-2, the V gene TRBV7-2; D gene ambiguous. CDR1 and CDR2 from the germline V gene are SGHTA and FQGNSA. With 3 bases removed from V and 4 bases from J, the gap between germline ends came to 6 bases. This CDR3 comprises 13 residues. The CDR3 bases are TGTGCCAGCAGCTTCAGACTCACCGGGGAGCTGTTTTTT. This encodes CASSFRLTGELFF.

CDR3 amino acids: CASSPGTSRNEQFF. CDR3 nucleotides: TGTGCCAGCTCACCAGGGACTAGTCGCAATGAGCAGTTCTTC. The chain uses TRBV18 and TRBJ2-1; 8 bases are a match to TRBD2. Trimming cost V 2 bases and J 6 bases; bases outside gene matches: 3. CDR1 KGHSH and CDR2 LQKENI come from the germline V gene. This CDR3 has 14 residues.

The chain uses TRBV12-5 and TRBJ1-5; possible D gene TRBD1, 6 bases. Germline CDR1 LGHNT, CDR2 FRNRAP. Deletions cut 5 bases from V and 5 bases from J, with 10 bases between. This CDR3 contains 13 residues. CDR3 DNA sequence: TGTGCTAGTGGTCCCCCAGGGGATCAGCCCCAGCATTTT. This translates into CASGPPGDQPQHF.

The genes are TRBV28 and TRBJ2-1; D ambiguous. Germline V gives CDR1 MDHEN, CDR2 SYDVKM. The CDR3 extends over 15 amino acids. V was pared by 1 base and J by 5 bases, with 12 bases between. The CDR3 sequence: CASSLFILSDNEQFF. In nucleotides, the CDR3 is TGTGCCAGCAGTTTATTTATCCTGTCGGACAATGAGCAGTTCTTC.

This clone was counted only a few times. The rearrangement uses TRBV21-1 and TRBJ2-2; the D segment call TRBD2 is taken from the table without a DNA check. TRBV21-1 is described as a pseudogene. This CDR3 contains 17 residues. The CDR3 DNA follows: TGTGCCAGCAGCAAGGAGAGCCCTATCGGGTTTCCCGGGGAGCTGTTTTTT. It specifies CASSKESPIGFPGELFF.

The chain has TRBV5-4 and TRBJ2-3; no clear D. Trimming took off 0 bases at V and 3 bases at J, with 5 bases between the two ends. This CDR3 has 13 residues. Germline V gene data show CDR1 as SGHNT and CDR2 as YYREEE (reference sequence). CDR3: CASSLEETDTQYF. The DNA for the CDR3 is TGTGCCAGCAGCTTGGAGGAGACAGATACGCAGTATTTT.

Here the CDR3 reads CASSETGTSGRTSTDTQYF. CDR3 bases: TGTGCCAGCAGTGAAACCGGGACTAGCGGGAGGACTAGCACAGATACGCAGTATTTT. The chain is built from TRBV2 and TRBJ2-3, with 15 nucleotides matching TRBD2. The junction had 6 bases not matched to a gene; V was cut back by 2 bases and J by 0 bases. Germline-derived CDR1 and CDR2 are SNHLY and FYNNEI. The CDR3 has 19 amino acids.

As to this clone: Other nucleotide sequences in the sample specify the same CDR3. This chain uses TRBV27 with TRBJ1-1, with D possibly TRBD1 on 5 matching bases. CDR1 and CDR2 (germline): MNHEY, SMNVEV (reference sequence). V lost 4 bases, J lost 1 base, and 10 bases lay in between. The CDR3 is 14 residues long. CDR3 nucleotides: TGTGCCAGCAGTTGGGCGGGGGAGAACACTGAAGCTTTCTTT. This gives the protein CASSWAGENTEAFF.

The genes are TRBV19 and TRBJ1-6; TRBD1 matches 7 bases. Germline V gene lookup returns CDR1 LNHDA and CDR2 SQIVND (reference sequence). The CDR3 totals 16 residues. Trimming took 2 bases from V and 6 from J; bases not matched to a gene: 7. The CDR3 reads CASSIKGQSVNSPLHF. CDR3 in DNA: TGTGCCAGTAGTATAAAGGGACAGTCGGTTAATTCACCCCTCCACTTT.